Listed below are T cell receptor beta chains from one sample, sequenced in a study of cytomegalovirus exposure and HLA in healthy donors. This table comes from immunoSEQ multiplex PCR, and its TCRdb copy is limited to in-frame clones, with some not included. The sample lists around 150,000 clones, over 70% seen once, with 7% to 9% in the top ten. The specimen was PBMCs. The receptor set was obtained from a male donor in good health and CMV-seropositive. The CDR3 runs from the conserved cysteine through the conserved F or W. Fields, in order: D gene, clone size, V gene, J gene, CDR3 protein, CDR3 DNA. A D gene is named only where the DNA matches it firmly. Size is omitted from some rows. Given values are once, few, many or a class for expanded clones.

TRBD1	.	TRBV30	TRBJ1-5	CAWRQGGDQPQHF	TGTGCCTGGCGACAGGGGGGCGATCAGCCCCAGCATTTT
.	.	TRBV2	TRBJ1-5	CASSWADSNQPQHF	TGTGCCAGCAGTTGGGCAGATAGCAATCAGCCCCAGCATTTT
.	.	TRBV27	TRBJ2-7	CASSYRPTSYEQYF	TGTGCCAGCAGTTACAGGCCAACCTCCTACGAGCAGTACTTC
.	.	TRBV7-9	TRBJ1-1	CSSSSPQLGLDTEAFF	TGTTCCAGCAGCTCCCCCCAACTGGGGCTAGACACTGAAGCTTTCTTT
TRBD1	.	TRBV7-9	TRBJ1-4	CASSRDRGGRLFF	TGTGCCAGCAGCCGAGACAGGGGAGGGAGACTGTTTTTT
TRBD1	.	TRBV30	TRBJ1-5	CAWSRDRADQPQHF	TGTGCCTGGAGTAGGGACAGGGCTGATCAGCCCCAGCATTTT
TRBD2	.	TRBV6-1	TRBJ2-1	CASSELAGGVVEQFF	TGTGCCAGCAGTGAATTAGCGGGGGGCGTCGTTGAGCAGTTCTTC
.	.	TRBV15	TRBJ1-2	CATSRGLEGRFLTNYGYTF	TGTGCCACCAGCAGAGGCCTGGAGGGCAGGTTCTTAACTAACTATGGCTACACCTTC
.	.	TRBV7-9	TRBJ2-1	CASSRYTGYNEQFF	TGTGCCAGCAGCCGTTATACGGGGTACAATGAGCAGTTCTTC
.	.	TRBV5-6	TRBJ1-1	CASSTGRGTEAFF	TGTGCCAGCAGCACGGGACGGGGGACTGAAGCTTTCTTT
.	.	TRBV5-8	TRBJ2-5	CASSLGQRKETQYF	TGTGCCAGCAGCTTGGGACAGAGGAAAGAGACCCAGTACTTC
.	.	TRBV7-6	TRBJ1-1	CASSSTEYTEAFF	TGTGCCAGCAGCTCGACAGAATACACTGAAGCTTTCTTT
TRBD1	once	TRBV6-5	TRBJ1-1	CASSYRQGLGIEAFF	TGTGCCAGCAGTTACCGACAGGGGCTGGGTATTGAAGCTTTCTTT
.	.	TRBV6-5	TRBJ2-5	CASSKGHVETQYF	TGTGCCAGCAGTAAAGGACACGTGGAGACCCAGTACTTC
.	.	TRBV19	TRBJ2-3	CASSIVQGRTDTQYF	TGTGCCAGTAGTATAGTTCAGGGGCGGACAGATACGCAGTATTTT
.	.	TRBV5-5	TRBJ1-1	CASSTRVGTEAFF	TGTGCCAGCAGCACCCGGGTTGGCACTGAAGCTTTCTTT
.	.	TRBV5-1	TRBJ2-7	CASSPQGFDEQYF	TGCGCCAGCAGCCCGCAGGGGTTCGACGAGCAGTACTTC
.	.	TRBV7-8	TRBJ1-5	CASSLESQSNQPQHF	TGTGCCAGCAGCTTAGAGTCACAGAGCAATCAGCCCCAGCATTTT
TRBD1	few	TRBV6-5	TRBJ1-1	CASSYGDRGLNTEAFF	TGTGCCAGCAGTTACGGGGACAGGGGGCTGAACACTGAAGCTTTCTTT
TRBD1	.	TRBV5-8	TRBJ1-5	CASSPWTGGSQPQHF	TGTGCCAGCAGCCCGTGGACAGGGGGAAGTCAGCCCCAGCATTTT
.	.	TRBV7-9	TRBJ2-7	CASSLPGGGLEQYF	TGTGCCAGCAGTTTACCCGGAGGCGGGCTAGAGCAGTACTTC
TRBD2	.	TRBV9	TRBJ2-3	CASSPRGRGDTDTQYF	TGTGCCAGCAGTCCTAGAGGTCGGGGGGACACAGATACGCAGTATTTT
.	once	TRBV6-5	TRBJ2-2	CASSSRTGELFF	TGTGCCAGCAGTTCCCGGACCGGGGAGCTGTTTTTT
TRBD2	few	TRBV6-5	TRBJ2-1	CASSYSRLAGRNEQFF	TGTGCCAGCAGTTACTCGAGGCTAGCGGGGAGGAATGAGCAGTTCTTC
TRBD1	.	TRBV19	TRBJ2-7	CASSILGQGDYEQYF	TGTGCCAGTAGTATATTGGGACAGGGGGACTACGAGCAGTACTTC
TRBD1	.	TRBV19	TRBJ1-2	CASSQTGVANYGYTF	TGTGCCAGTAGCCAAACAGGGGTGGCGAACTATGGCTACACCTTC
TRBD2	.	TRBV5-1	TRBJ2-7	CASSLSGDEQYF	TGCGCCAGCAGCCTTAGCGGGGACGAGCAGTACTTC
TRBD1	.	TRBV5-1	TRBJ1-2	CASSSDRVYGYTF	TGCGCCAGCAGCTCGGACAGGGTCTATGGCTACACCTTC
TRBD2	.	TRBV11-2	TRBJ2-2	CASSHQAGVNTGELFF	TGTGCCAGCAGCCATCAGGCGGGGGTGAACACCGGGGAGCTGTTTTTT
TRBD2	.	TRBV30	TRBJ2-3	CARSGGGTADTQYF	TGTGCCCGGTCTGGCGGGGGGACCGCGGATACGCAGTATTTT
.	.	TRBV5-5	TRBJ1-5	CASSLVGGNQPQHF	TGTGCCAGCAGCTTGGTAGGGGGCAATCAGCCCCAGCATTTT
TRBD2	few	TRBV5-1	TRBJ2-4	CASSLVAGGLAKNIQYF	TGCGCCAGCAGCTTGGTAGCGGGGGGTTTAGCCAAAAACATTCAGTACTTC
.	.	TRBV11-2	TRBJ2-7	CASSLDRGFYEQYF	TGTGCCAGCAGCTTAGATCGGGGGTTCTACGAGCAGTACTTC
.	once	TRBV9	TRBJ1-5	CASSVGEGGGQPQHF	TGTGCCAGCAGCGTAGGGGAGGGGGGCGGACAGCCCCAGCATTTT
.	.	TRBV5-4	TRBJ2-3	CASSLAGGGPRGTQYF	TGTGCCAGCAGCTTGGCCGGAGGGGGCCCTCGGGGTACGCAGTATTTT
.	.	TRBV30	TRBJ2-5	CAWRGGAETQYF	TGTGCCTGGAGGGGGGGGGCGGAGACCCAGTACTTC
TRBD2	.	TRBV6-1	TRBJ2-5	CASSDWGAGGHETQYF	TGTGCCAGCAGTGACTGGGGAGCGGGGGGCCACGAGACCCAGTACTTC
.	.	TRBV11-1	TRBJ2-3	CASSSLGGQGARTDTQYF	TGTGCCAGCAGCTCGCTGGGGGGGCAGGGGGCAAGGACAGATACGCAGTATTTT
TRBD1	.	TRBV19	TRBJ1-2	CASSIDDRVNYGYTF	TGTGCCAGTAGTATAGATGACAGGGTAAACTATGGCTACACCTTC
TRBD2	.	TRBV7-3	TRBJ2-3	CASSRGLAGADTQYF	TGTGCCAGCAGCCGGGGACTAGCGGGGGCAGATACGCAGTATTTT
TRBD1	few	TRBV6-6	TRBJ2-2	CASSRDRGGNTGELFF	TGTGCCAGCAGTCGAGACAGGGGGGGAAACACCGGGGAGCTGTTTTTT
TRBD2	.	TRBV11-3	TRBJ2-1	CASSRGSGGNGDEQFF	TGTGCCAGCAGCCGGGGGTCGGGGGGGAACGGCGATGAGCAGTTCTTC
.	.	TRBV13	TRBJ1-1	CASSLGGTGKSTEAFF	TGTGCCAGCAGCTTAGGGGGTACCGGGAAGAGCACTGAAGCTTTCTTT
TRBD2	.	TRBV5-4	TRBJ2-5	CASSFRGGEETQYF	TGTGCCAGCAGCTTCCGGGGGGGGGAAGAGACCCAGTACTTC